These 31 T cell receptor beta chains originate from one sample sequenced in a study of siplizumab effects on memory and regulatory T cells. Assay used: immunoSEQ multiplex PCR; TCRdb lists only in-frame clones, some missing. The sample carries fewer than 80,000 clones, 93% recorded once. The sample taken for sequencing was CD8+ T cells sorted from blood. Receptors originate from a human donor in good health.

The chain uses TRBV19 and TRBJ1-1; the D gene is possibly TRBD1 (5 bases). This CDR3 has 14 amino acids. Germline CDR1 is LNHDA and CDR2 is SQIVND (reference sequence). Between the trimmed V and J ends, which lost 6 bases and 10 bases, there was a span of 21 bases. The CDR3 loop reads CASRLFVLGTLAFF. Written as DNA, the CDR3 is TGTGCCAGTAGACTTTTCGTCCTGGGGACGTTAGCTTTCTTT.

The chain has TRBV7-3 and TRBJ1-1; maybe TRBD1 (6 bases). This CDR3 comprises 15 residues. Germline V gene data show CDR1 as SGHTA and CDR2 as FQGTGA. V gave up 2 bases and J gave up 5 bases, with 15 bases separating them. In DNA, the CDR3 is TGTGCCAGCAGCTTACTCGGAGGGGGAAAGACTGAAGCTTTCTTT. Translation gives CASSLLGGGKTEAFF.

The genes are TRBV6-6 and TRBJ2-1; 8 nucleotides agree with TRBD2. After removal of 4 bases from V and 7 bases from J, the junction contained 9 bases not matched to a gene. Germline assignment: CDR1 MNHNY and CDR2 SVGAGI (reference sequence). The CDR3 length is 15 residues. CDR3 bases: TGTGCCAGCAGTTCAAACACCGGGGGGGCTAATGAGCAGTTCTTC. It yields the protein CASSSNTGGANEQFF.

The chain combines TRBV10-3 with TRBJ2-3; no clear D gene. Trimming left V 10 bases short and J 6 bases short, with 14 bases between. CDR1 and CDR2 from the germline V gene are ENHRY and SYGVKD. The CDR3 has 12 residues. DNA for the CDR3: TGTGCCACCCCGTTTGAATCTGATACGCAGTATTTT. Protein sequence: CATPFESDTQYF.

CDR3 DNA sequence: TGTGCCAGCAGCCAAGGAGGGGGCAGCTGGAACACTGAAGCTTTCTTT. Encoded protein: CASSQGGGSWNTEAFF. This sequence joins TRBV4-2 and TRBJ1-1; 7 nucleotides line up with TRBD1. Trimming took 1 base from V and 1 from J; bases not matched to a gene: 6. The germline CDR1 and CDR2 sequences are LGHNA and YNFKEQ. The CDR3 is 16 amino acids.

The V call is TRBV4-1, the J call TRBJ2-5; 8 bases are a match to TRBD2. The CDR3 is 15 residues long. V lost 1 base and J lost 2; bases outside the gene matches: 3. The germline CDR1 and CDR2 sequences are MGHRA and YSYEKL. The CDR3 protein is CASSQGGGTQETQYF. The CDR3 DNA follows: TGCGCCAGCAGCCAAGGCGGGGGGACGCAAGAGACCCAGTACTTC.

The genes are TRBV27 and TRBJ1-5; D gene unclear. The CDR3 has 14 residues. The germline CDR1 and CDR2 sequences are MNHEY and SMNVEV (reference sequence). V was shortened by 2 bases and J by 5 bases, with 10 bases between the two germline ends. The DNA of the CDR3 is TGTGCCAGCAGTTTACTAGACGGAGATCAGCCCCAGCATTTT. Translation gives CASSLLDGDQPQHF.

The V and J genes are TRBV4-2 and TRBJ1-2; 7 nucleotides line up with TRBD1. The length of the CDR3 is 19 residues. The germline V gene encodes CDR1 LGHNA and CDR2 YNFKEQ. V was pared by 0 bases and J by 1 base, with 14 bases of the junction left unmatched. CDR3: CASSQDEATGPNLNYGYTF. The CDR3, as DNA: TGTGCCAGCAGCCAAGATGAGGCGACAGGGCCTAATCTTAACTATGGCTACACCTTC.

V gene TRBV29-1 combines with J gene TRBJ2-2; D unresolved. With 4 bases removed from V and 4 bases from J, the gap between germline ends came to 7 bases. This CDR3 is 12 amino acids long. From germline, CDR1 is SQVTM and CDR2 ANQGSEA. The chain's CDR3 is CSVVQRTGELFF. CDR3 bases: TGCAGCGTTGTGCAGCGCACCGGGGAGCTGTTTTTT.

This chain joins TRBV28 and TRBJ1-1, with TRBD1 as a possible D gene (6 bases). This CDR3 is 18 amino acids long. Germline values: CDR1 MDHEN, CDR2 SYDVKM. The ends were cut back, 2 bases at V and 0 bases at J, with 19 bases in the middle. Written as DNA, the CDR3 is TGTGCCAGCAGTTTAAGCAGGGGTAATTGGGGGATGAACACTGAAGCTTTCTTT. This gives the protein CASSLSRGNWGMNTEAFF.

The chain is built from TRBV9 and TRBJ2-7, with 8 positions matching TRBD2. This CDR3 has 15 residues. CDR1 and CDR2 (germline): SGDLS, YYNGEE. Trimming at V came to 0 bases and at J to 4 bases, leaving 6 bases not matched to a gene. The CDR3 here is CASSVATGGTYEQYF. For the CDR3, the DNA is TGTGCCAGCAGCGTAGCAACGGGGGGGACGTACGAGCAGTACTTC.

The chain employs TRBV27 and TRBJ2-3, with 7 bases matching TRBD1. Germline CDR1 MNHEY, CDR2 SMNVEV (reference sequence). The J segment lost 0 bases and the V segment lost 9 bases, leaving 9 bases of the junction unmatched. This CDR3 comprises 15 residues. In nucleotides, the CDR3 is TGTGCCAGTAGGGATACAGGGGAGAGCACAGATACGCAGTATTTT. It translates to CASRDTGESTDTQYF.

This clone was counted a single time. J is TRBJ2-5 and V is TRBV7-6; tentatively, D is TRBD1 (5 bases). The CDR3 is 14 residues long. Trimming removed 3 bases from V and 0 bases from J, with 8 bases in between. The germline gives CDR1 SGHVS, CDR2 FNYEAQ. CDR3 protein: CASSFAGYQETQYF. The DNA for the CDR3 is TGTGCCAGCAGCTTTGCAGGGTACCAAGAGACCCAGTACTTC.

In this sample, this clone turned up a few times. The CDR3 is CASSWGSGEQYF. CDR3 nucleotides: TGTGCCAGCAGTTGGGGATCGGGGGAGCAGTACTTC. This chain connects TRBV6-6 to TRBJ2-7, with D tentatively TRBD2 (5 bases). In germline, CDR1 is MNHNY, CDR2 SVGAGI (reference sequence). The length of the CDR3 is 12 residues. The V end lost 4 bases, the J end lost 7 bases, and 11 bases lay between the germline ends.

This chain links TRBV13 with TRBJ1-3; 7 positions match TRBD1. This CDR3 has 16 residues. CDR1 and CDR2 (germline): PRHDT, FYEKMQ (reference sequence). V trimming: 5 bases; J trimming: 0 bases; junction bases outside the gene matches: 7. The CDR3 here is CASSSWGQISGNTIYF. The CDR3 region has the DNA TGTGCCAGCAGCAGTTGGGGACAGATCTCTGGAAACACCATATATTTT.

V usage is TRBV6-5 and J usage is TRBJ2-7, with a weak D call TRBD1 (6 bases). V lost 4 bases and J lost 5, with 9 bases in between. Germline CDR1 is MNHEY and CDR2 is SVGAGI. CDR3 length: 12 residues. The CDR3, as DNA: TGTGCCAGCAGTTCTACAGGGAACGAGCAGTACTTC. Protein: CASSSTGNEQYF.

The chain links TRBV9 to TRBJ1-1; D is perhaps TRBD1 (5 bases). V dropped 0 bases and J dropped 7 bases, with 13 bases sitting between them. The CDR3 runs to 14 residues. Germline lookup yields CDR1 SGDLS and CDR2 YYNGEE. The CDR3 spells CASSVVGVGGEAFF. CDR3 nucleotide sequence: TGTGCCAGCAGCGTAGTAGGGGTTGGTGGTGAAGCTTTCTTT.

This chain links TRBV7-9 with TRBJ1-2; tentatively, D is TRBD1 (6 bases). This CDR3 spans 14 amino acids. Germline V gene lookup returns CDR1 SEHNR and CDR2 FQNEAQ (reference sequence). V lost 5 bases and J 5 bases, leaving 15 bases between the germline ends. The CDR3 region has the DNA TGTGCCAGCAGCCTGGTGGGGGCAGGGTATGGCTACACCTTC. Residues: CASSLVGAGYGYTF.

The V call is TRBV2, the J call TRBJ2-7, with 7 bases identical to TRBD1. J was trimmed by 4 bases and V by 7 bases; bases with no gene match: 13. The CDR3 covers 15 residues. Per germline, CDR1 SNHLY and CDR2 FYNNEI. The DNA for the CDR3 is TGTGCCAGCATCCGATCGAGACAGGGTCCTTACGAGCAGTACTTC. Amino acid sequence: CASIRSRQGPYEQYF.

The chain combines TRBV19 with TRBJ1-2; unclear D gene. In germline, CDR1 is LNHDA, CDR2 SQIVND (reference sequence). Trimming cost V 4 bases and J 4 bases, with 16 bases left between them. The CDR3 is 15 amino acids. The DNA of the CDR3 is TGTGCCAGTAGTAGGGCAATCCCTCTAGGCTATGGCTACACCTTC. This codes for CASSRAIPLGYGYTF.

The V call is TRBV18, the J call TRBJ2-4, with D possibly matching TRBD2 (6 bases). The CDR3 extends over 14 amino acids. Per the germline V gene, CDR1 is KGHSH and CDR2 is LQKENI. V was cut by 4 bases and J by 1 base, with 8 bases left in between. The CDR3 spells CASSRREAKNIQYF. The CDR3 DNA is TGTGCCAGCTCACGCCGGGAGGCCAAAAACATTCAGTACTTC.

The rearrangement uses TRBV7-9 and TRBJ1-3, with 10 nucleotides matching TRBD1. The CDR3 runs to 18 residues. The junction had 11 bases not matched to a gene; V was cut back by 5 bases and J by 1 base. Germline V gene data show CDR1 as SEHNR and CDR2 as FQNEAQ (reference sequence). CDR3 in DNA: TGTGCCAGCAGCCCCTCCGGGACAGGGGATGATTCTGGAAACACCATATATTTT. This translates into CASSPSGTGDDSGNTIYF.

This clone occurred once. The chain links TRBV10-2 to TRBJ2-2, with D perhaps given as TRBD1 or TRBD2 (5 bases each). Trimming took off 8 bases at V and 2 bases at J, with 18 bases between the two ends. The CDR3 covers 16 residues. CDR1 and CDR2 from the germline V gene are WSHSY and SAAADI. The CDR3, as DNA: TGCGCCAGCTCACCCTCCGGGACGTACAACACCGGGGAGCTGTTTTTT. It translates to CASSPSGTYNTGELFF.

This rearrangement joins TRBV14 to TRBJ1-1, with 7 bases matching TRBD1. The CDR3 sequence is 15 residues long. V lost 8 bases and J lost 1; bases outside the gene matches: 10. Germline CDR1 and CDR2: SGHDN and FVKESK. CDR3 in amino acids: CASRLTGRGNTEAFF. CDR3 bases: TGTGCCAGCCGCTTGACAGGGCGGGGGAACACTGAAGCTTTCTTT. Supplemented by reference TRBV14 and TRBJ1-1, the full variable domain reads EAGVTQFPSHSVIEKGQTVTLRCDPISGHDNLYWYRRVMGKEIKFLLHFVKESKQDESGMPNNRFLAERTGGTYSTLKVQPAELEDSGVYFCASRLTGRGNTEAFFGQGTRLTVV.

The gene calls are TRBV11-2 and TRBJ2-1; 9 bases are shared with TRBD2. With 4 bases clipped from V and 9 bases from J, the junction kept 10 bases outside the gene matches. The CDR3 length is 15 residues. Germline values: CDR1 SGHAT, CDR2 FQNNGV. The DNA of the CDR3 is TGTGCCAGCAGCTACGGGACTAGCATCGACGGTGAGCAGTTCTTC. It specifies CASSYGTSIDGEQFF. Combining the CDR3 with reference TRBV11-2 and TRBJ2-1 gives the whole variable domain EAGVAQSPRYKIIEKRQSVAFWCNPISGHATLYWYQQILGQGPKLLIQFQNNGVVDDSQLPKDRFSAERLKGVDSTLKIQPAKLEDSAVYLCASSYGTSIDGEQFFGPGTRLTVL.

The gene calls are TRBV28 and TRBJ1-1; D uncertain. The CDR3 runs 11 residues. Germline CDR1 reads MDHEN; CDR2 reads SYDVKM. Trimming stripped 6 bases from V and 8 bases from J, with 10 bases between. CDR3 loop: CASSLEAEAFF. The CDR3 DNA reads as TGTGCCAGCAGCCTGGAGGCAGAAGCTTTCTTT.

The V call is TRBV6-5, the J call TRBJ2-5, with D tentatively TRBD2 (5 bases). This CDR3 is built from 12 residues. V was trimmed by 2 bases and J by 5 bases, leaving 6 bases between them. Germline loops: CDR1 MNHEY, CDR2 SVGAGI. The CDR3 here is CASSYGEETQYF. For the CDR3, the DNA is TGTGCCAGCAGTTACGGGGAGGAGACCCAGTACTTC.

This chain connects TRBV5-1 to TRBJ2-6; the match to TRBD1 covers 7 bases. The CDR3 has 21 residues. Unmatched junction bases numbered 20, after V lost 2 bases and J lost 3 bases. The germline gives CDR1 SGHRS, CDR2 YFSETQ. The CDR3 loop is CASSLLSSDRSSGIGANVLTF. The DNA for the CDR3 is TGCGCCAGCAGCTTATTAAGCTCGGACAGGAGCTCCGGGATTGGGGCCAACGTCCTGACTTTC.

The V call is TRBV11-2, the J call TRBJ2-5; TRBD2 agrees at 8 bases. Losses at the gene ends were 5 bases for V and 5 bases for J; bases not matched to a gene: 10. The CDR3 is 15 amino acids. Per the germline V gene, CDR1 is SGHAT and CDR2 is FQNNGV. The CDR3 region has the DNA TGTGCCAGCAGCGACGGGATTAGCGGGGCGGAGACCCAGTACTTC. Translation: CASSDGISGAETQYF.

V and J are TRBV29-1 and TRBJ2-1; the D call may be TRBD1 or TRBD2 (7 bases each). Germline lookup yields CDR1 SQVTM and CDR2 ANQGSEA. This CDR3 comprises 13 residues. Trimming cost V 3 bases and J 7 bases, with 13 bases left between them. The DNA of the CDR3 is TGCAGCGTTGACAGGGGGGGTGGGAATGAGCAGTTCTTC. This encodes CSVDRGGGNEQFF.

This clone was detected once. CDR3 DNA: TGTGCCAGCAGCTTTAGCGGGGGGCCCAATGAGCAGTTCTTC. It translates to CASSFSGGPNEQFF. The chain has TRBV7-3 and TRBJ2-1; 10 nucleotides agree with TRBD2. The CDR3 loop spans 14 amino acids. Germline V gene data show CDR1 as SGHTA and CDR2 as FQGTGA. The V segment lost 3 bases and the J segment 6 bases; nucleotides outside the gene matches: 2.